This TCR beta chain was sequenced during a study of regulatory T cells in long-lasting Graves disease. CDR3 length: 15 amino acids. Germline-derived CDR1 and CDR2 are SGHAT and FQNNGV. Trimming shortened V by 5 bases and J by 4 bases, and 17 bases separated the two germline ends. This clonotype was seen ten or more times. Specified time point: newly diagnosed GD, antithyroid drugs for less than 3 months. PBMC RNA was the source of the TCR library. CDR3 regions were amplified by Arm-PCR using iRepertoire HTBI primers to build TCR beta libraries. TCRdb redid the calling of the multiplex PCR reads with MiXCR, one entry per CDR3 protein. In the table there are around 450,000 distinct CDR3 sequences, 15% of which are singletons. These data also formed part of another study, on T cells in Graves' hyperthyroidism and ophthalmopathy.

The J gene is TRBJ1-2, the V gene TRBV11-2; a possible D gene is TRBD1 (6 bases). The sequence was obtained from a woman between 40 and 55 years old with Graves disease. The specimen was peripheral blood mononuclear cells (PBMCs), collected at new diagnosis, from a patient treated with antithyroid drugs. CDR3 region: CASSPSFGGVYGYTF. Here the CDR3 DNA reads TGTGCCAGCAGCCCCAGCTTCGGGGGCGTCTATGGCTACACCTTC.